These 18 T cell receptor beta chains came from one sample sequenced in a study of OX40 agonist ivuxolimab in advanced cancers. Clones were read by immunoSEQ multiplex PCR, and TCRdb kept only the in-frame ones, dropping some. The repertoire holds approximately 100,000 clones, with around 90% as singletons. The material was CD4+ or CD8+ T cells sorted from blood, obtained in a trial of the OX40 agonist ivuxolimab. The receptors come from an adult with an advanced solid tumor such as melanoma, head and neck, liver or kidney cancer.

The rearrangement links TRBV28 to TRBJ1-6; D gene unclear. Germline CDR1 reads MDHEN; CDR2 reads SYDVKM. CDR3 length equals 15 residues. The ends were cut back, 4 bases at V and 7 bases at J, with 14 bases in the middle. CDR3 in amino acids: CASSYPGVGNSPLHF. The CDR3 bases are TGTGCCAGCAGTTACCCCGGGGTAGGGAATTCACCCCTCCACTTT.

The chain links TRBV7-2 to TRBJ2-3, with 10 bases that match TRBD1. Losses at the gene ends were 10 bases for V and 0 bases for J; bases not matched to a gene: 7. Germline lookup yields CDR1 SGHTA and CDR2 FQGNSA. This CDR3 has 15 residues. DNA of the CDR3: TGTGCCATTTCTGGGACAGGGGTCAGCACAGATACGCAGTATTTT. It is translated as CAISGTGVSTDTQYF. The full variable domain, its missing parts supplied by reference TRBV7-2 and TRBJ2-3, is GAGVSQSPSNKVTEKGKDVELRCDPISGHTALYWYRQSLGQGLEFLIYFQGNSAPDKSGLPSDRFSAERTGGSVSTLTIQRTQQEDSAVYLCAISGTGVSTDTQYFGPGTRLTVL.

This sequence joins TRBV27 and TRBJ2-2, with 12 bases fitting TRBD2. The CDR3 length is 18 residues. The ends lost 4 bases at V and 4 bases at J; junction bases unmatched: 10. Germline values: CDR1 MNHEY, CDR2 SMNVEV (reference sequence). CDR3 loop: CASSSVGGTSGFTGELFF. The CDR3 nucleotides are TGTGCCAGCAGTTCGGTCGGGGGGACTAGCGGGTTCACCGGGGAGCTGTTTTTT.

The rearrangement joins TRBV28 to TRBJ2-2, with 8 bases that match TRBD1. V shed 6 bases, J shed 4 bases, and the junction held 7 bases outside the gene matches. Germline V lookup: CDR1 MDHEN, CDR2 SYDVKM. The CDR3 covers 15 residues. The CDR3 loop is CASSPRTGITGELFF. Written as DNA, the CDR3 is TGTGCCAGCAGCCCTCGGACAGGGATCACCGGGGAGCTGTTTTTT.

The chain uses TRBV5-6 and TRBJ1-1, with a weak D call TRBD1 (6 bases). The germline CDR1 and CDR2 sequences are SGHDT and YYEEEE. The CDR3 totals 16 residues. V was shortened by 2 bases and J by 0 bases, with 14 bases between the two germline ends. CDR3: CASSFLGGRLNTEAFF. The CDR3 nucleotides are TGTGCCAGCAGCTTCCTGGGGGGCCGGTTGAACACTGAAGCTTTCTTT.

This chain joins TRBV7-2 and TRBJ2-3; possible D gene TRBD1, 5 bases. Trimming took 5 bases from V and 6 from J, leaving 15 bases between them. Germline CDR1 reads SGHTA; CDR2 reads FQGNSA. The CDR3 is 14 amino acids. CDR3 loop: CASSKQGVIDTQYF. CDR3 nucleotide sequence: TGTGCCAGCAGCAAACAAGGGGTGATTGATACGCAGTATTTT.

The chain is built from TRBV11-3 and TRBJ1-6; D is uncertain. V was shortened by 0 bases and J by 7 bases, with 4 bases between the two germline ends. In germline, CDR1 is SGHNT, CDR2 YENEEA. The CDR3 has 13 amino acids. The CDR3 DNA reads as TGTGCCAGCAGCTTAGACTCGAATTCACCCCTCCACTTT. Its translation: CASSLDSNSPLHF.

The chain uses TRBV18 and TRBJ2-4; TRBD1 matches 8 bases. The germline CDR1 and CDR2 sequences are KGHSH and LQKENI. Trimming cost V 0 bases and J 6 bases; bases outside gene matches: 4. This CDR3 comprises 15 residues. The CDR3 spells CASSPPIGQGNIQYF. Written as DNA, the CDR3 is TGTGCCAGCTCACCACCGATAGGACAGGGAAACATTCAGTACTTC.

V gene TRBV11-2 combines with J gene TRBJ1-1; tentative D call: TRBD1 (6 bases). The CDR3 extends over 14 amino acids. The germline V gene has CDR1 SGHAT and CDR2 FQNNGV. The V end was cut by 3 bases, the J end by 2 bases, with 10 bases between. Here the CDR3 reads CASSLGGLNTEAFF. CDR3 sequence (DNA): TGTGCCAGCAGCTTGGGGGGGCTAAACACTGAAGCTTTCTTT.

The rearrangement links TRBV5-4 to TRBJ2-3, with TRBD2 identical over 8 bases. V lost 0 bases and J lost 2; bases outside the gene matches: 2. The CDR3 is made up of 15 amino acids. CDR1 is SGHNT, CDR2 YYREEE, per germline (reference sequence). The CDR3: CASSLGGGLTDTQYF. For the CDR3, the DNA is TGTGCCAGCAGCTTGGGCGGGGGGCTCACAGATACGCAGTATTTT.

This sequence joins TRBV9 and TRBJ2-7, with 10 bases identical to TRBD2. The germline gives CDR1 SGDLS, CDR2 YYNGEE. The CDR3 has 15 amino acids. V trimming: 0 bases; J trimming: 3 bases; junction bases outside the gene matches: 3. CDR3 amino acids: CASSVDSGGHYEQYF. The CDR3 region has the DNA TGTGCCAGCAGCGTAGATAGCGGGGGGCACTACGAGCAGTACTTC.

The chain carries TRBV7-2 and TRBJ2-7, with 12 bases aligning to TRBD2. V lost 2 bases, J lost 6 bases, and 8 bases stayed unmatched. Germline CDR1 is SGHTA and CDR2 is FQGNSA. The CDR3 covers 16 residues. The CDR3 is CASSLNPSGGAGEQYF. In DNA form, the CDR3 reads TGTGCCAGCAGCTTAAATCCTAGCGGGGGGGCTGGCGAGCAGTACTTC.

The V and J genes are TRBV23-1 and TRBJ1-3; D is ambiguous. TRBV23-1 is sorted into the ORF group, with uncertain function. CDR3 length: 13 amino acids. Trimming took off 9 bases at V and 2 bases at J, with 11 bases between the two ends. The CDR3, as DNA: TGCGCCAGTCGAAAGGTCCCTGGAAACACCATATATTTT. It encodes CASRKVPGNTIYF.

The V call is TRBV27, the J call TRBJ2-4; a possible D gene is TRBD2 (6 bases). There are 14 residues in the CDR3. Between the trimmed V and J ends, which lost 6 bases and 4 bases, there was a span of 13 bases. Germline V lookup: CDR1 MNHEY, CDR2 SMNVEV (reference sequence). CDR3 residues: CASRDPGAKNIQYF. The CDR3 DNA is TGTGCCAGCAGGGATCCGGGAGCGAAAAACATTCAGTACTTC.

This clone appeared a single time. The J gene is TRBJ2-3, the V gene TRBV10-3, with 7 bases that match TRBD2. J was trimmed by 3 bases and V by 0 bases; bases with no gene match: 9. Germline values: CDR1 ENHRY, CDR2 SYGVKD. The CDR3 runs 17 residues. The CDR3 bases are TGTGCCATCAGTGAGTCCCTCAGCGGGGTTGGGACAGATACGCAGTATTTT. Translation: CAISESLSGVGTDTQYF.

The chain recombines TRBV7-2 with TRBJ2-1, with D possibly being TRBD1 or TRBD2 (5 bases each). Germline values: CDR1 SGHTA, CDR2 FQGNSA. Between the trimmed V and J ends, which lost 5 bases and 9 bases, there was a span of 14 bases. This CDR3 has 13 residues. The CDR3 region is CASSTGPPSEQFF. CDR3 nucleotide sequence: TGTGCCAGCAGCACGGGACCGCCTAGTGAGCAGTTCTTC.

The chain links TRBV11-2 to TRBJ2-2; D is unresolved. CDR1 is SGHAT, CDR2 FQNNGV, per germline. V was trimmed by 4 bases and J by 1 base, leaving 10 bases between them. The CDR3 spans 15 residues. The CDR3, as DNA: TGTGCCAGCAGCTCCCTGCGGAAGAACACCGGGGAGCTGTTTTTT. As protein: CASSSLRKNTGELFF.

The J gene is TRBJ2-5, the V gene TRBV5-1; TRBD1 is a possible D gene (6 bases). Germline V gene sequence: CDR1 SGHRS, CDR2 YFSETQ. The V end was cut by 0 bases, the J end by 5 bases, with 14 bases between. This CDR3 spans 15 amino acids. CDR3 amino acids: CASSLEGTRGETQYF. CDR3 coding DNA: TGCGCCAGCAGCTTGGAGGGGACAAGGGGGGAGACCCAGTACTTC.